These 28 T cell receptor beta chains were all obtained from the same sample, sequenced in a study of identical twins. In TCRdb, the 5' RACE reads were re-called with MiXCR into one record per CDR3 protein. The sample yields roughly 200,000 distinct CDR3 sequences, under 10% seen once. This same sample was also taken into another study, of yellow fever vaccine responses in identical twins.

The source material was memory (CD45RO+) T cells sorted from blood. These receptors all stem from a woman between 18 and 29 years old in good health.

The genes are TRBV6-1 and TRBJ1-5; 8 positions agree with TRBD1. V lost 3 bases, J lost 7 bases, and 5 bases stayed unmatched. This CDR3 is 14 amino acids long. Germline CDR1 MNHNS, CDR2 SASEGT. The CDR3 nucleotides are TGTGCCAGCAGTGACAGGGGGCAAGGACAGCCCCAGCATTTT. It codes for CASSDRGQGQPQHF.

This clonotype was seen many times. This chain joins TRBV7-9 and TRBJ2-7; 13 positions match TRBD2. The germline V gene encodes CDR1 SEHNR and CDR2 FQNEAQ (reference sequence). This CDR3 comprises 15 residues. The ends lost 6 bases at V and 6 bases at J; junction bases unmatched: 8. The CDR3 spells CASRNGTSGTSEQYF. DNA of the CDR3: TGTGCCAGCAGAAATGGGACTAGCGGGACCTCCGAGCAGTACTTC.

This clonotype occurred many times. The rearrangement joins TRBV7-9 to TRBJ2-3; 13 nucleotides line up with TRBD2. The length of the CDR3 is 16 residues. Germline lookup yields CDR1 SEHNR and CDR2 FQNEAQ (reference sequence). With V trimmed by 5 bases and J by 4 bases, 6 bases remained unmatched. In nucleotides, the CDR3 is TGTGCCAGCAGCGGGACTAGCGGGACGGCCCCAGATACGCAGTATTTT. This codes for CASSGTSGTAPDTQYF.

This clonotype has at least ten counts. This chain links TRBV7-6 with TRBJ1-6; D might be TRBD1 (5 bases). This CDR3 contains 14 residues. The germline CDR1 and CDR2 sequences are SGHVS and FNYEAQ. The V end lost 2 bases, the J end lost 7 bases, and 9 bases lay between the germline ends. The CDR3 here is CASSLQGENSPLHF. For the CDR3, the DNA is TGTGCCAGCAGCTTACAGGGAGAAAATTCACCCCTCCACTTT.

The sample holds many counts of this clonotype. The rearrangement joins TRBV29-1 to TRBJ2-3; D is unclear. Germline CDR1 SQVTM, CDR2 ANQGSEA. The germline V and J ends were trimmed by 7 bases and 0 bases, with 23 bases remaining between them. The CDR3 has 17 residues. CDR3 residues: CSAEIFAPYPSTDTQYF. In DNA form, the CDR3 reads TGCAGCGCTGAGATCTTTGCGCCTTATCCTAGCACAGATACGCAGTATTTT.

This clonotype was seen a few times. This chain uses TRBV15 with TRBJ1-3, with D hard to call. CDR3 length: 13 amino acids. Trimming removed 2 bases from V and 7 bases from J, with 9 bases in between. The V gene's germline CDR1 is LNHNV and CDR2 YYDKDF (reference sequence). The CDR3 here is CATSRLDHNTIYF. The CDR3 region has the DNA TGTGCCACCAGCAGATTGGATCATAACACCATATATTTT.

The chain combines TRBV7-2 with TRBJ2-5; D gene uncertain. Per germline, CDR1 SGHTA and CDR2 FQGNSA. The V and J ends lost 5 bases and 0 bases respectively, with 13 bases between them. This CDR3 spans 15 amino acids. In DNA, the CDR3 is TGTGCCAGCAGCCCGCAAACAGCGTACCAAGAGACCCAGTACTTC. It translates to CASSPQTAYQETQYF.

This clonotype was counted a few times. The genes are TRBV30 and TRBJ2-1; TRBD2 agrees at 8 bases. Trimming cost V 1 base and J 3 bases; bases outside gene matches: 2. Germline assignment: CDR1 GTSNPN and CDR2 SVGIG (reference sequence). This CDR3 spans 14 amino acids. The CDR3 nucleotides read TGTGCCTGGAGTGAGGGACTAGACTACAATGAGCAGTTCTTC. As protein: CAWSEGLDYNEQFF.

This clonotype was recorded many times. This chain connects TRBV3-1 to TRBJ2-2; D gene ambiguous. V was clipped by 0 bases and J by 4 bases, with 6 bases between them. The germline CDR1 and CDR2 sequences are LGHDT and YNNKEL (reference sequence). CDR3 length: 14 residues. The CDR3 DNA sequence: TGTGCCAGCAGCCAAGATCCGGGCACCGGGGAGCTGTTTTTT. Translating gives CASSQDPGTGELFF.

Only a few counts were recorded for this clonotype. The V and J genes are TRBV6-1 and TRBJ2-5; the match to TRBD2 covers 11 bases. The CDR3 is 19 amino acids. Germline V CDR1 and CDR2: MNHNS, SASEGT. The junction had 15 bases not matched to a gene; V was cut back by 5 bases and J by 1 base. CDR3 DNA: TGTGCCAGCAGTACCGGGACTAGCGGCACCCGGCGCCCCCAAGAGACCCAGTACTTC. It specifies CASSTGTSGTRRPQETQYF.

Only a few counts were recorded for this clonotype. A junction end diverges from the germline sequence, so it may reflect a read error. The V call is TRBV7-7, the J call TRBJ2-7; TRBD2 matches 7 bases. This CDR3 has 15 amino acids. From germline, CDR1 is SSHAT and CDR2 FNYEAQ (reference sequence). As DNA, the CDR3 is TGTGCTAGCAGCCCCGATCGGGGGGTGACCTACGAGCAGTACTTC. Its translation is CASSPDRGVTYEQYF.

V gene TRBV27 combines with J gene TRBJ1-1; no firm D call. Trimming removed 3 bases from V and 7 bases from J, with 12 bases in between. The CDR3 is 13 residues long. Germline CDR1 is MNHEY and CDR2 is SMNVEV (reference sequence). The CDR3 bases are TGTGCCAGCAGTTTGGGGTTTTCTGGTGAAGCTTTCTTT. It encodes CASSLGFSGEAFF.

The chain employs TRBV7-9 and TRBJ1-6; no definite D call. The CDR3 totals 14 residues. V lost 9 bases and J 4 bases, leaving 13 bases between the germline ends. Germline V gene lookup returns CDR1 SEHNR and CDR2 FQNEAQ (reference sequence). The CDR3 bases are TGTGCCAGTAAAAACGAGGGATATAATTCACCCCTCCACTTT. It translates to CASKNEGYNSPLHF.

This clonotype has just a few counts. The CDR3 nucleotides read TGTGCCAGCAGCCCGACCGAGGGATATCCCGAGCAGTACTTC. Its protein is CASSPTEGYPEQYF. V and J are TRBV6-1 and TRBJ2-7; weak D call: TRBD2 (5 bases). Trimming removed 6 bases at V and 6 bases at J, with 18 bases between. The CDR3 runs to 14 residues. Germline V CDR1 and CDR2: MNHNS, SASEGT.

V usage is TRBV10-2 and J usage is TRBJ2-7, with 9 nucleotides matching TRBD1. The CDR3 totals 14 residues. V gave up 7 bases and J gave up 5 bases; unmatched junction bases: 9. CDR1 and CDR2 (germline): WSHSY, SAAADI. CDR3 nucleotide sequence: TGCGCCAGCACCCCCTCCGGGACAGGGAACGAGCAGTACTTC. Amino acid sequence: CASTPSGTGNEQYF.

In its sample, this clonotype was seen many times. The chain uses TRBV25-1 and TRBJ2-1, with TRBD1 matching 9 bases. V shed 2 bases and J 4 bases; nucleotides not matched to a gene: 6. CDR1 is MGHDK, CDR2 SYGVNS, per germline. This CDR3 has 16 residues. The CDR3 nucleotides read TGTGCCAGCAGTGAACCGGGACAGGGACTTTACAATGAGCAGTTCTTC. Its translation: CASSEPGQGLYNEQFF.

The chain carries TRBV10-2 and TRBJ2-1; 11 nucleotides line up with TRBD2. V was clipped by 3 bases and J by 9 bases; unmatched bases: 4. Germline lookup yields CDR1 WSHSY and CDR2 SAAADI. This CDR3 has 14 residues. In DNA, the CDR3 is TGCGCCAGCAGTGACCGGGGACTAGCGGTTGAGCAGTTCTTC. Its protein is CASSDRGLAVEQFF.

The chain uses TRBV12-1 and TRBJ2-3; the table's D call of TRBD2 was not tested on the DNA. TRBV12-1 has pseudogene status. The CDR3 is 17 residues long. The CDR3 loop reads CASSPGTSGARRNTQYF. CDR3 coding DNA: TGTGCCAGCAGCCCCGGGACTAGCGGGGCCAGGAGAAATACGCAGTATTTT.

This clonotype was seen at least ten times. J is TRBJ2-5 and V is TRBV7-8, with TRBD2 identical over 14 bases. Germline loops: CDR1 SGHVS, CDR2 FQNEAQ. This CDR3 is built from 17 residues. The ends lost 3 bases at V and 1 base at J; junction bases unmatched: 4. CDR3 amino acids: CASSLGTSGRLQETQYF. The CDR3 nucleotides read TGTGCCAGCAGCTTGGGGACTAGCGGGAGACTCCAAGAGACCCAGTACTTC.

This sequence joins TRBV2 and TRBJ2-3; 9 bases agree with TRBD2. The CDR3 spans 15 residues. J was trimmed by 5 bases and V by 3 bases; bases with no gene match: 6. Germline CDR1 SNHLY, CDR2 FYNNEI. The CDR3, as DNA: TGTGCCAGCAGTGAGCAGGCTAGCGGGGTAGATACGCAGTATTTT. Protein sequence: CASSEQASGVDTQYF.

This clonotype has just a few counts. The chain carries TRBV20-1 and TRBJ2-7; tentatively, D is TRBD1 or TRBD2 (7 bases each). Germline-derived CDR1 and CDR2 are DFQATT and SNEGSKA (reference sequence). This CDR3 spans 14 amino acids. V was cut by 0 bases and J by 4 bases, with 13 bases left in between. CDR3 DNA: TGCAGTGCTAGAGATGCAGGGGGGGTTTACGAGCAGTACTTC. Protein: CSARDAGGVYEQYF.

This clonotype was seen many times. The chain carries TRBV11-2 and TRBJ2-1; possibly TRBD1 for D (5 bases). Germline V CDR1 and CDR2: SGHAT, FQNNGV. The CDR3 loop spans 15 amino acids. Trimming pared 1 base from V and 6 bases from J, leaving 13 bases between. CDR3 DNA: TGTGCCAGCAGCTTAGGCTTAAGGGGAACCAATGAGCAGTTCTTC. It translates to CASSLGLRGTNEQFF. Complete variable domain (other parts from reference TRBV11-2 and TRBJ2-1): EAGVAQSPRYKIIEKRQSVAFWCNPISGHATLYWYQQILGQGPKLLIQFQNNGVVDDSQLPKDRFSAERLKGVDSTLKIQPAKLEDSAVYLCASSLGLRGTNEQFFGPGTRLTVL.

The chain carries TRBV6-2 or TRBV6-3 and TRBJ2-3; no clear D gene. This CDR3 has 12 residues. Germline loops: CDR1 MNHEY, CDR2 SVGEGT. Trimming removed 4 bases at V and 7 bases at J, with 9 bases between. CDR3 nucleotide sequence: TGTGCCAGCAGTTCCCGGATTTATACGCAGTATTTT. It encodes CASSSRIYTQYF.

This clonotype appeared many times. The gene calls are TRBV7-3 and TRBJ2-1, with 10 bases fitting TRBD2. J was trimmed by 11 bases and V by 6 bases; bases with no gene match: 7. Per the germline V gene, CDR1 is SGHTA and CDR2 is FQGTGA. The CDR3 is 13 amino acids. For the CDR3, the DNA is TGTGCCAGCAGTTCTACTAGCGGGAATAAGCAGTTCTTC. This translates into CASSSTSGNKQFF.

This clonotype was detected many times. The chain joins TRBV28 to TRBJ2-5, with 8 bases lining up with TRBD1. The CDR3 runs 14 residues. Germline V gives CDR1 MDHEN, CDR2 SYDVKM. V was clipped by 3 bases and J by 6 bases; unmatched bases: 6. The CDR3 region has the DNA TGTGCCAGCAGTTTTGGGCAGGGGGCGAAGACCCAGTACTTC. It specifies CASSFGQGAKTQYF.

The chain links TRBV28 to TRBJ2-7, with no clear D. The CDR3 totals 14 residues. V was pared by 5 bases and J by 3 bases, with 14 bases between. Germline loops: CDR1 MDHEN, CDR2 SYDVKM. The chain's CDR3 is CASSEDPGDYEQYF. Here the CDR3 DNA reads TGTGCCAGCAGTGAGGACCCTGGAGACTACGAGCAGTACTTC. Variable domain in full (rest from reference TRBV28 and TRBJ2-7): DVKVTQSSRYLVKRTGEKVFLECVQDMDHENMFWYRQDPGLGLRLIYFSYDVKMKEKGDIPEGYSVSREKKERFSLILESASTNQTSMYLCASSEDPGDYEQYFGPGTRLTVT.

The chain recombines TRBV11-2 with TRBJ2-1; the match to TRBD2 covers 11 bases. In germline, CDR1 is SGHAT, CDR2 FQNNGV. V lost 1 base, J lost 7 bases, and 12 bases stayed unmatched. The CDR3 totals 18 residues. This CDR3 is CASSLGLGVAGGPNEQFF. The CDR3 nucleotides read TGTGCCAGCAGCTTAGGTCTAGGGGTAGCGGGGGGGCCTAATGAGCAGTTCTTC.

The chain carries TRBV7-9 and TRBJ1-1; D gene unclear. Trimming pared 3 bases from V and 4 bases from J, leaving 9 bases between. This CDR3 spans 13 amino acids. Germline V gives CDR1 SEHNR, CDR2 FQNEAQ (reference sequence). CDR3 nucleotides: TGTGCCAGCAGCTTTGGGGTGCTCACTGAAGCTTTCTTT. The encoded protein is CASSFGVLTEAFF. The entire variable domain, with the rest obtained from reference TRBV7-9 and TRBJ1-1, is as follows: DTGVSQNPRHKITKRGQNVTFRCDPISEHNRLYWYRQTLGQGPEFLTYFQNEAQLEKSRLLSDRFSAERPKGSFSTLEIQRTEQGDSAMYLCASSFGVLTEAFFGQGTRLTVV.